This section outlines one T cell receptor beta chain sequence together with its context. Clinical history as reported by participants underpinned cohort assignment. This CDR3 comprises 16 residues. Germline CDR1 LNHDA, CDR2 SQIVND (reference sequence). Trimming removed 3 bases from V and 8 bases from J; junction bases left unmatched: 9. Assay: immunoSEQ multiplex PCR; the TCRdb copy retains only in-frame clones and omits some. The table has some 490,000 clones, 70% to 90% seen once. The entry originates in a study of blood T cell repertoires in COVID-19. In the study overall: T cells, B-cell-depleted T cells, or PBMCs provided the cDNA or gDNA that served as material.

The material sequenced was PBMCs or T cells enriched from blood (not recorded which). This clonotype originated in a woman in her sixties who had recovered from COVID-19. The rearrangement joins TRBV19 to TRBJ1-6, with 8 bases fitting TRBD1. CDR3 in amino acids: CASSIAARGLDSPLHF. In DNA, the CDR3 is TGTGCCAGTAGTATTGCGGCCAGGGGGCTTGATTCACCCCTCCACTTT.